The source of this T cell receptor beta chain is a study of shared clonotypes between healthy human individuals. Across the whole study: Three CD4 naive, three CD4 memory, two CD8 naive and one CD8 memory plate were used per donor.

CD45RO-negative CD8 cells positively selected for CCR7 made up the naive population, which excluded terminally differentiated effector memory CD45RA+ cells. Genomic DNA of each subset was evenly split across several immunoSEQ plates. Using immunoSEQ multiplex PCR, the repertoire was profiled, and TCRdb retains in-frame clones only, with some absent. The sample carries roughly 2.1 million clones, about 92% recorded once. Trimming left V 3 bases short and J 5 bases short, with 16 bases between. Germline CDR1 MNHEY, CDR2 SMNVEV (reference sequence). The CDR3 runs 16 residues. This clonotype was sampled from a man aged 18-30 years in good health. Some clones in this sample may be carry-over from other donors' samples. Specimen: naive CD8+ T cells from PBMCs. J is TRBJ2-2 and V is TRBV27, with D possibly matching TRBD2 (5 bases). The CDR3 DNA reads as TGTGCCAGCAGTTTCGATCCACTCCCGGGGACCGGGGAGCTGTTTTTT. Translated: CASSFDPLPGTGELFF.